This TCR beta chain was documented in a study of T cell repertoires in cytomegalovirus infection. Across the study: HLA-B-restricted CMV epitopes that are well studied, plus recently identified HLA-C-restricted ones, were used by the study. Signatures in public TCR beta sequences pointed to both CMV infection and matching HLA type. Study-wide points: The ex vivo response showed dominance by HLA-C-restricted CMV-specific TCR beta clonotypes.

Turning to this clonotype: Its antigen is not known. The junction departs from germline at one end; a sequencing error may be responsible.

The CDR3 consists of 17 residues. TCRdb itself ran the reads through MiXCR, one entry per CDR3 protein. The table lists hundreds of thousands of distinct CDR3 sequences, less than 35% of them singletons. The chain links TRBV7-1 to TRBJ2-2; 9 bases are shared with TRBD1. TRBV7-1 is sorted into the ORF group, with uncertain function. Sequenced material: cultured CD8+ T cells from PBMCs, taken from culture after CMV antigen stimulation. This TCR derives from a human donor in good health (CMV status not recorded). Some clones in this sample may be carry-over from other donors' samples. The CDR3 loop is CATRTPSGTGNTGELLF. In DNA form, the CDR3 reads TGTGCCACCCGTACCCCCAGTGGGACAGGGAACACCGGGGAGCTGTTGTTT.